The rows below give T cell receptor beta chains drawn from one sample of a study of blood T cell repertoires in COVID-19. The table came from immunoSEQ multiplex PCR; TCRdb's copy has only in-frame clones and leaves some out. The sample includes 55,000 to 75,000 clones, roughly four fifths seen only once; the top ten take roughly 27%. Sequencing input: peripheral blood. The receptors originated from a man aged 65-85 years with acute or convalescent COVID-19. CDR3s include the opening cysteine and the closing phenylalanine or tryptophan. Each record gives: D gene, V gene, J gene, CDR3 protein. D genes are given only for firm matches.

.,TRBV9,TRBJ1-2,CASSVALSGNYGYTF
.,TRBV19,TRBJ2-7,CASGERGSGAQAYEQYF
TRBD1,TRBV9,TRBJ1-3,CASSGTGYRNTIYF
.,TRBV9,TRBJ1-1,CASSVAWGDTEAFF
.,TRBV10-3,TRBJ2-7,CAISEFGSSYEQYF
.,TRBV19,TRBJ2-3,CASSKEISAASTDTQYF
TRBD2,TRBV4-3,TRBJ2-7,CASSRGAAGSSYEQYF
.,TRBV12-3/TRBV12-4,TRBJ2-2,CASSWQHTGELFF
TRBD1,TRBV7-9,TRBJ2-7,CASRRQGLGYEQYF
.,TRBV25-1,TRBJ2-1,CASSDPGGLKDEQFF
.,TRBV4-1,TRBJ1-2,CASSQSNGKNYGYTF
.,TRBV5-8,TRBJ1-5,CASSLSAGVSNQPQHF
.,TRBV28,TRBJ2-7,CASRSSRGRDSGSYEQYF
TRBD1,TRBV5-1,TRBJ1-4,CASSGGDRNEKLFF
.,TRBV7-2,TRBJ2-7,CASGASSSYEQYF
.,TRBV19,TRBJ2-2,CAGSGLNTGELFF
.,TRBV6-5,TRBJ2-7,CASSYDPRPSSYEQYF
.,TRBV25-1,TRBJ1-1,CASSGQNTEAFF
TRBD1,TRBV5-1,TRBJ1-1,CASSSRQGASNTEAFF
.,TRBV19,TRBJ1-2,CASSIVSGQLNYGYTF
TRBD1,TRBV29-1,TRBJ2-3,CSGGQGDTQYF
.,TRBV19,TRBJ2-3,CASSASVGTDTQYF
TRBD2,TRBV2,TRBJ2-7,CASSARLAGVAYEQYF
TRBD2,TRBV5-1,TRBJ2-7,CASSSLGAGVREQYF
TRBD2,TRBV11-3,TRBJ2-3,CASSSSAGITDTQYF
.,TRBV7-9,TRBJ1-1,CASSFTVMNTEAFF
TRBD1,TRBV29-1,TRBJ2-3,CSAGGDREVRTDTQYF
.,TRBV29-1,TRBJ2-4,CSVEDPTSAKNIQYF
TRBD2,TRBV5-6,TRBJ2-1,CASSLKGGTSREQFF
.,TRBV27,TRBJ2-7,CASSSLPGAYEQYF
.,TRBV3-1/TRBV3-2,TRBJ1-5,CASSQGGRGQPQHF
.,TRBV9,TRBJ2-7,CASSADLGYEQYF